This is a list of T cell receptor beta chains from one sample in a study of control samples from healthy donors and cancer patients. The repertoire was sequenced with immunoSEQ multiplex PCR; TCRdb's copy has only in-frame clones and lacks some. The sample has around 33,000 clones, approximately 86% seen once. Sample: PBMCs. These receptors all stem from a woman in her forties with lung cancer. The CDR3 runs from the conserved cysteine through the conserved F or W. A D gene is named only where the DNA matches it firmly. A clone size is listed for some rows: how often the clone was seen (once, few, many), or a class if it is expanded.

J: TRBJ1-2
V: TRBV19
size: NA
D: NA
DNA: TGTGCCAGTAGTATAGTTGGCGGCTCGCGCACCTTC
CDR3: CASSIVGGSRTF

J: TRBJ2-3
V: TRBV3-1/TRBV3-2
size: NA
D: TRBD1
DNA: TGTGCCAGCAGCCAAGGACAGGGGTACACAGATACGCAGTATTTT
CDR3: CASSQGQGYTDTQYF

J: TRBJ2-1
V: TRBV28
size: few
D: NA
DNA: TGTGCCAGCAGCCAACTTTACAATGAGCAGTTCTTC
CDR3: CASSQLYNEQFF

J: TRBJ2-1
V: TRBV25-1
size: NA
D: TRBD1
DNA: TGTGCCAGCAGTACCGGGACAGGGTCCCCTGAGCAGTTCTTC
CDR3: CASSTGTGSPEQFF

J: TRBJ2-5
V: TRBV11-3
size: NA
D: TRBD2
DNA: TGTGCCAGCAGCTTTTCTAGCGGGGGGCCCCCCGGAGAGACCCAGTACTTC
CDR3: CASSFSSGGPPGETQYF

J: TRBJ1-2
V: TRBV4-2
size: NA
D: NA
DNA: TGTGCCAGCAGCCAAGATGGCCGACAGATCTATGGCTACACCTTC
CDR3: CASSQDGRQIYGYTF

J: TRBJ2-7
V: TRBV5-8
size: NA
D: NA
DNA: TGTGCCAGCACCCGGCGAGGATGGGGCGAGCAGTACTTC
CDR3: CASTRRGWGEQYF

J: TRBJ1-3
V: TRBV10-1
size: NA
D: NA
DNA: TGCGCCAGCAGTTCCCATGCGGACGGCTCTGGAAACACCATATATTTT
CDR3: CASSSHADGSGNTIYF

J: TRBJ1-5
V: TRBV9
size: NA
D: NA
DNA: TGTGCCAGCAGCGAGAGGGGGGGCAATCAGCCCCAGCATTTT
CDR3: CASSERGGNQPQHF

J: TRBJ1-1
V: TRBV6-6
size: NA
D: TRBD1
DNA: TGTGCCAGCAGGGGATGGGACAGGGGAGGGGAAGCTTTCTTT
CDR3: CASRGWDRGGEAFF